This section outlines one T cell receptor beta chain sequence together with its context. The antigen remains unidentified. The data derive from a study of monozygotic twins with cystic fibrosis. For the study at large: Three micrograms of fragmented DNA underwent about 14 PCR cycles for library preparation. Findings of the study overall: Nucleotide-identical clonotype sharing was significantly higher within monozygotic CF twin pairs than between unrelated CF individuals.

Generated by immunoSEQ multiplex PCR, the TCRdb table keeps only in-frame clones and is missing some. The sample lists about 9,100 clones; 91% were seen once. Material for sequencing was blood. The receptor's source is a boy younger than 10 with cystic fibrosis.

CDR3 in amino acids: CASSFDPRAYTDTQYF. CDR3 DNA: TGTGCCAGCAGCTTCGATCCGAGGGCCTACACAGATACGCAGTATTTT. J is TRBJ2-3 and V is TRBV7-2; D might be TRBD2 (5 bases). CDR1 is SGHTA, CDR2 FQGNSA, per germline. The germline V and J ends were trimmed by 3 bases and 2 bases, with 15 bases remaining between them. The CDR3 runs 16 residues.